The rows below give T cell receptor beta chains drawn from one sample of a study of cytomegalovirus exposure and HLA in healthy donors. The data were produced by immunoSEQ multiplex PCR, yet TCRdb's version contains in-frame clones alone and is incomplete. The table lists about 170,000 clones, roughly 67% of them singletons. Sequencing used PBMCs. Receptors were obtained from a woman between 18 and 30 years old in good health and CMV-seropositive. Each CDR3 is given with its conserved first and last residue. A D gene is named only where the DNA matches it firmly. A row's size may be missing; if present it is once, few, many or a size class.

d_call,j_call,clone_size,v_call,cdr3_aa,cdr3_nt
TRBD1,TRBJ2-7,-,TRBV2,CASSLGGQGGYEQYF,TGTGCCAGCAGTTTAGGCGGACAGGGAGGATACGAGCAGTACTTC
-,TRBJ2-5,-,TRBV28,CASSPGGVLSPKTQYF,TGTGCCAGCAGTCCCGGAGGGGTCTTAAGTCCGAAGACCCAGTACTTC
TRBD1,TRBJ1-1,-,TRBV29-1,CSVDAPSPLDRGNTEAFF,TGCAGCGTTGATGCCCCCTCACCACTGGACAGGGGGAACACTGAAGCTTTCTTT
-,TRBJ2-3,-,TRBV30,CAWSVLLDTQYF,TGTGCCTGGAGTGTACTGTTGGATACGCAGTATTTT
TRBD1,TRBJ1-5,-,TRBV7-2,CARGGVQPQHF,TGTGCCAGAGGGGGCGTCCAGCCCCAGCATTTT
-,TRBJ2-7,few,TRBV4-1,CASSQARGTPYEQYF,TGCGCCAGCAGCCAAGCAAGAGGGACTCCCTACGAGCAGTACTTC
TRBD2,TRBJ2-7,-,TRBV11-2,CASSRILQRGETYEQYF,TGTGCCAGCAGCCGAATCCTTCAGCGGGGAGAAACCTACGAGCAGTACTTC
TRBD2,TRBJ2-7,few,TRBV4-2,CASSPLSGGRYEQYF,TGTGCCAGCAGCCCGCTTAGCGGGGGTCGCTACGAGCAGTACTTC
-,TRBJ1-6,-,TRBV21-1,CASSKGENRKDRDRSVSPLHF,TGTGCCAGCAGCAAAGGGGAAAACAGAAAAGACCGGGACAGGTCAGTCTCACCCCTCCACTTT
-,TRBJ2-7,-,TRBV5-6,CASSLVSRSSYEQYF,TGTGCCAGCAGCCTCGTGTCCAGGTCGTCCTACGAGCAGTACTTC
-,TRBJ1-4,-,TRBV2,CASSQSGTTNEKLFF,TGTGCCAGCAGTCAGTCCGGGACAACTAATGAAAAACTGTTTTTT
-,TRBJ2-2,-,TRBV30,CAWGSSVEGVGVAGELFF,TGTGCCTGGGGCTCCTCGGTCGAGGGGGTTGGGGTTGCCGGGGAGCTGTTTTTT
TRBD1,TRBJ2-7,few,TRBV7-9,CASSPYRGNDEQYF,TGTGCCAGCAGCCCCTACAGGGGGAACGACGAGCAGTACTTC
-,TRBJ2-3,-,TRBV9,CASKSSDSTDTQYF,TGTGCCAGCAAGAGCTCCGACTCCACAGATACGCAGTATTTT
-,TRBJ1-2,-,TRBV9,CASSSEGSSIYGYTF,TGTGCCAGCAGCTCAGAGGGCAGCTCGATCTATGGCTACACCTTC
TRBD1,TRBJ2-7,-,TRBV4-3,CASSHTQGPYEQYF,TGCGCCAGCAGCCACACACAGGGGCCCTACGAGCAGTACTTC
TRBD2,TRBJ2-7,-,TRBV7-3,CASSLTGGGQEQYF,TGTGCCAGCAGCTTAACGGGCGGGGGGCAGGAGCAGTACTTC